Following are 26 T cell receptor beta chains from one sample sequenced in a study of shared clonotypes between healthy human individuals. Repertoires were generated with immunoSEQ multiplex PCR, while TCRdb's copy carries only in-frame clones and drops some. The sample shows millions of clones, 85% to 95% of them seen only once. Only CD45RO-negative cells positively selected for CCR7 counted as naive CD8 cells, so terminally differentiated effector memory CD45RA+ cells were excluded. The sample was naive CD8+ T cells sorted from blood. The receptors stem from a man between 18 and 29 years old in good health.

The V call is TRBV11-2, the J call TRBJ2-1; D unresolved. V was pared by 0 bases and J by 9 bases, with 6 bases between. The germline gives CDR1 SGHAT, CDR2 FQNNGV. This CDR3 comprises 12 residues. CDR3 in amino acids: CASSLESGEQFF. CDR3 nucleotides: TGTGCCAGCAGCTTAGAGTCAGGTGAGCAGTTCTTC. The variable domain in full, with the rest retrieved from reference TRBV11-2 and TRBJ2-1, is EAGVAQSPRYKIIEKRQSVAFWCNPISGHATLYWYQQILGQGPKLLIQFQNNGVVDDSQLPKDRFSAERLKGVDSTLKIQPAKLEDSAVYLCASSLESGEQFFGPGTRLTVL.

The chain employs TRBV11-2 and TRBJ2-3; D may match TRBD1 or TRBD2 (5 bases each). V lost 3 bases and J lost 5, with 6 bases in between. This CDR3 has 12 amino acids. Germline V CDR1 and CDR2: SGHAT, FQNNGV. The CDR3 is CASSFGGDTQYF. CDR3 sequence (DNA): TGTGCCAGCAGCTTTGGGGGAGATACGCAGTATTTT.

In DNA form, the CDR3 reads TGTGCTAGTGGTTTCCGCCGGGGTGTGGACACCATATATTTT. This gives the protein CASGFRRGVDTIYF. The genes are TRBV12-5 and TRBJ1-3; D is uncertain. The V gene lost 3 bases and the J gene lost 8 bases, with 14 bases spanning the gap. The CDR3 totals 14 residues. Looked up from germline, CDR1 is LGHNT and CDR2 is FRNRAP.

This clone showed up just once. The chain links TRBV9 to TRBJ2-5; maybe TRBD2 (6 bases). The germline V gene encodes CDR1 SGDLS and CDR2 YYNGEE. The length of the CDR3 is 15 residues. The V end lost 8 bases, the J end lost 5 bases, and 22 bases lay between the germline ends. CDR3 in amino acids: CARILKAGLPETQYF. CDR3 bases: TGTGCCAGAATATTGAAGGCGGGGCTTCCGGAGACCCAGTACTTC.

As for this clone: Additional DNA sequences in this sample encode the identical CDR3. The CDR3 loop is CASSPGVSYEQYF. CDR3 nucleotides: TGTGCCAGCAGTCCCGGGGTCTCCTACGAGCAGTACTTC. This chain uses TRBV27 with TRBJ2-7; D perhaps matches TRBD2 (5 bases). Trimming took 5 bases from V and 0 from J, leaving 8 bases between them. Germline V gives CDR1 MNHEY, CDR2 SMNVEV (reference sequence). CDR3 length equals 13 residues.

This rearrangement joins TRBV18 to TRBJ2-6, with TRBD2 identical over 8 bases. CDR3 length: 18 amino acids. The ends lost 6 bases at V and 2 bases at J; junction bases unmatched: 12. CDR1 and CDR2 from the germline V gene are KGHSH and LQKENI. This CDR3 reads CASSFAGGSTTGANVLTF. The CDR3 DNA reads as TGTGCCAGCTCCTTTGCGGGGGGCTCGACTACTGGGGCCAACGTCCTGACTTTC.

The chain couples TRBV5-1 to TRBJ1-5, with D perhaps TRBD1 (6 bases). The CDR3 sequence is 18 residues long. Trimming shortened V by 0 bases and J by 1 base, and 17 bases separated the two germline ends. Germline CDR1 is SGHRS and CDR2 is YFSETQ. The CDR3 sequence: CASSLEPSGAESNQPQHF. CDR3 coding DNA: TGCGCCAGCAGCTTGGAGCCTTCAGGGGCAGAGAGCAATCAGCCCCAGCATTTT.

The chain carries TRBV6-1 and TRBJ2-1; 11 nucleotides line up with TRBD2. The CDR3 length is 19 residues. The germline CDR1 and CDR2 sequences are MNHNS and SASEGT. V gave up 4 bases and J gave up 2 bases; unmatched junction bases: 13. The CDR3 loop reads CASSGLGLAGGGPYNEQFF. In DNA, the CDR3 is TGTGCCAGCAGTGGGTTAGGTCTAGCGGGAGGCGGACCCTACAATGAGCAGTTCTTC.

This clone came up once. The chain uses TRBV2 and TRBJ2-5; D is undetermined. The V gene's germline CDR1 is SNHLY and CDR2 FYNNEI. This CDR3 has 15 amino acids. The V end was cut by 1 base, the J end by 5 bases, with 14 bases between. The CDR3 sequence: CASSEGTQSAETQYF. For the CDR3, the DNA is TGTGCCAGCAGTGAAGGGACCCAAAGTGCGGAGACCCAGTACTTC.

The chain is built from TRBV7-3 and TRBJ2-7; D ambiguous. Trimming removed 5 bases from V and 1 base from J, with 9 bases in between. CDR3 length equals 13 residues. In germline, CDR1 is SGHTA, CDR2 FQGTGA. CDR3 in amino acids: CASSPGRSYEQYF. DNA for the CDR3: TGTGCCAGCAGCCCTGGACGATCCTACGAGCAGTACTTC.

This chain uses TRBV29-1 with TRBJ2-1, with TRBD2 matching 8 bases. There are 16 residues in the CDR3. V dropped 4 bases and J dropped 3; count of bases not matched to a gene: 11. The germline V gene encodes CDR1 SQVTM and CDR2 ANQGSEA. CDR3 amino acids: CSVGGGVGRGYNEQFF. Written as DNA, the CDR3 is TGCAGCGTTGGCGGGGGAGTCGGGAGGGGCTACAATGAGCAGTTCTTC.

The chain combines TRBV5-6 with TRBJ2-7; D gene uncertain. Trimming removed 6 bases from V and 1 base from J, with 11 bases in between. This CDR3 contains 13 residues. The germline V gene has CDR1 SGHDT and CDR2 YYEEEE. CDR3 sequence: CASTTPSSYEQYF. In DNA form, the CDR3 reads TGTGCCAGCACCACTCCTTCGTCCTACGAGCAGTACTTC.

The CDR3 is CSVGVPSSYEQYF. CDR3 sequence (DNA): TGCAGCGTTGGGGTCCCATCTAGCTACGAGCAGTACTTC. This chain joins TRBV29-1 and TRBJ2-7; D is ambiguous. Trimming left V 4 bases short and J 3 bases short, with 13 bases between. The V gene's germline CDR1 is SQVTM and CDR2 ANQGSEA. CDR3 size: 13 residues.

V is TRBV7-9 and J is TRBJ2-1; no definite D call. CDR1 and CDR2 from the germline V gene are SEHNR and FQNEAQ (reference sequence). The V gene lost 4 bases and the J gene lost 0 bases, with 13 bases spanning the gap. CDR3 length: 16 residues. The CDR3 coding sequence is TGTGCCAGCAGCTGGAACGAGGTACCCTCCTACAATGAGCAGTTCTTC. Its protein product is CASSWNEVPSYNEQFF.

This clone was observed a handful of times. J is TRBJ1-5 and V is TRBV27; weak D call: TRBD1 (5 bases). The CDR3 has 13 amino acids. V was trimmed by 2 bases and J by 6 bases, leaving 8 bases between them. Looked up from germline, CDR1 is MNHEY and CDR2 is SMNVEV (reference sequence). The CDR3 sequence is CASSLGGLQPQHF. CDR3 in DNA: TGTGCCAGCAGTTTAGGGGGTCTTCAGCCCCAGCATTTT.

V usage is TRBV19 and J usage is TRBJ2-2; the D is unclear. CDR3 length: 13 residues. Germline lookup yields CDR1 LNHDA and CDR2 SQIVND (reference sequence). V lost 5 bases and J 4 bases, leaving 8 bases between the germline ends. The CDR3: CASSWQPTGELFF. CDR3 DNA: TGTGCCAGTAGTTGGCAGCCCACCGGGGAGCTGTTTTTT.

With respect to this clone: Mismatch with germline at one junction end may stem from a read error. Other DNA sequences from this sample encode an identical CDR3 as well. The V and J genes are TRBV27 and TRBJ2-7, with TRBD1 as a possible D gene (6 bases). The CDR3 covers 15 residues. Germline loops: CDR1 MNHEY, CDR2 SMNVEV (reference sequence). DNA for the CDR3: TGTGCCAGCAGTTTAGCCCTACAGGGTCGCTACGAACAGTACTTC. Translation gives CASSLALQGRYEQYF.

As regards this clone: Distinct nucleotide sequences in the sample also encode this CDR3. The rearrangement uses TRBV27 and TRBJ2-7, with 9 nucleotides matching TRBD1. The ends lost 3 bases at V and 4 bases at J; junction bases unmatched: 1. The CDR3 has 13 residues. Germline V gene data show CDR1 as MNHEY and CDR2 as SMNVEV (reference sequence). The CDR3: CASSLTGGYEQYF. DNA of the CDR3: TGTGCCAGCAGTTTGACAGGGGGGTACGAGCAGTACTTC.

The chain combines TRBV9 with TRBJ1-2; weak D call: TRBD1 (5 bases). V was shortened by 0 bases and J by 6 bases, with 15 bases between the two germline ends. CDR1 and CDR2 from the germline V gene are SGDLS and YYNGEE. The CDR3 extends over 15 amino acids. This chain's CDR3 is CASSVAPGGGDGYTF. For the CDR3, the DNA is TGTGCCAGCAGCGTAGCGCCGGGGGGAGGAGATGGCTACACCTTC.

The rearrangement uses TRBV4-1 and TRBJ2-5; D gene ambiguous. Germline V gives CDR1 MGHRA, CDR2 YSYEKL. This CDR3 region has 14 residues. V shed 6 bases and J shed 4 bases, with 15 bases lying between them. The CDR3 spells CASSPLDGSETQYF. In DNA form, the CDR3 reads TGCGCCAGCAGTCCCTTAGACGGTTCAGAGACCCAGTACTTC.

The chain employs TRBV25-1 and TRBJ2-2; 10 nucleotides agree with TRBD2. Germline V gives CDR1 MGHDK, CDR2 SYGVNS. Germline trimming cut 7 bases from V and 3 bases from J; bases unmatched to any gene: 8. The CDR3 contains 16 residues. The CDR3 spells CASKGLAGEDTGELFF. CDR3 nucleotide sequence: TGTGCCAGCAAGGGGCTAGCGGGAGAGGACACCGGGGAGCTGTTTTTT.

The chain uses TRBV7-2 and TRBJ2-2; TRBD2 aligns across 15 bases. This CDR3 has 15 residues. Trimming cost V 5 bases and J 5 bases; bases outside gene matches: 0. Germline V gene lookup returns CDR1 SGHTA and CDR2 FQGNSA. CDR3 region: CASSGLAGGTGELFF. As DNA, the CDR3 is TGTGCCAGCAGCGGACTAGCGGGGGGGACCGGGGAGCTGTTTTTT.

V usage is TRBV4-3 and J usage is TRBJ2-1; 11 nucleotides match TRBD2. After removal of 0 bases from V and 4 bases from J, the junction contained 2 bases not matched to a gene. Germline CDR1 reads LGHNA; CDR2 reads YSLEER. This CDR3 is 16 amino acids long. This CDR3 reads CASSQDGLAGYNEQFF. As DNA, the CDR3 is TGCGCCAGCAGCCAAGACGGACTAGCGGGTTACAATGAGCAGTTCTTC.

CDR3 sequence reads: CASSLMAGGRLETQYF. The CDR3 nucleotides read TGTGCCAGCAGCTTAATGGCGGGAGGGCGCCTGGAGACCCAGTACTTC. The J gene is TRBJ2-5, the V gene TRBV11-2; the match to TRBD2 covers 9 bases. The CDR3 runs 16 residues. CDR1 and CDR2 from the germline V gene are SGHAT and FQNNGV. The V and J ends lost 2 bases and 5 bases, in that order; junction bases with no gene match: 9.

This chain connects TRBV28 to TRBJ1-2, with D possibly being TRBD1 (5 bases). Germline values: CDR1 MDHEN, CDR2 SYDVKM. The CDR3 runs to 14 residues. Trimming removed 2 bases at V and 4 bases at J, with 11 bases between. The CDR3 loop reads CASSLRGAVYGYTF. CDR3 coding DNA: TGTGCCAGCAGTTTACGCGGGGCGGTCTATGGCTACACCTTC.

This clone has a single count. V usage is TRBV10-1 and J usage is TRBJ2-7; TRBD2 matches at 8 bases. CDR3 length: 13 amino acids. Trimming removed 7 bases from V and 5 bases from J; junction bases left unmatched: 7. Per the germline V gene, CDR1 is WNHNN and CDR2 is SYGVQD (reference sequence). In DNA form, the CDR3 reads TGCGCCAGCATGAGCGGGAGTTCCCACGAGCAGTACTTC. As protein: CASMSGSSHEQYF.